This T cell receptor beta chain was identified during a study of OX40 agonist ivuxolimab in advanced cancers. Assay: immunoSEQ multiplex PCR; the TCRdb copy retains only in-frame clones and omits some. The data show about 79,000 clones, 94% seen once. This CDR3 region has 13 residues. Trimming removed 4 bases at V and 3 bases at J, with 8 bases between. Germline loops: CDR1 SGHVS, CDR2 FNYEAQ. This specimen was CD4+ or CD8+ T cells sorted from blood, taken in a trial of the OX40 agonist ivuxolimab. The V and J genes are TRBV7-6 and TRBJ2-3; D is unclear. The origin of this receptor is an adult with an advanced solid tumor such as melanoma, head and neck, liver or kidney cancer. The CDR3 DNA reads as TGTGCCAGCAGCTCAGTACAGACAGATACGCAGTATTTT. It translates to CASSSVQTDTQYF. The full variable domain, its missing parts supplied by reference TRBV7-6 and TRBJ2-3, is GAGVSQSPRYKVTKRGQDVALRCDPISGHVSLYWYRQALGQGPEFLTYFNYEAQQDKSGLPNDRFSAERPEGSISTLTIQRTEQRDSAMYRCASSSVQTDTQYFGPGTRLTVL.